The 6 T cell receptor beta chains below all came from one sample that was sequenced in a study of shared clonotypes between healthy human individuals. TCRdb's table, derived via immunoSEQ multiplex PCR, lists solely in-frame clones and lacks some. In the table there are roughly 2.2 million clones, 80% to 95% of which are singletons. The sequenced material came from naive CD4+ T cells from PBMCs. The subset was: CD45RA+ positively selected. Every receptor here comes from a young man in good health. Some clones in this sample may be carry-over from other donors' samples.

V is TRBV23-1 and J is TRBJ2-1; D not certain. TRBV23-1 is classed as an ORF, of uncertain function. The CDR3 runs to 17 residues. The V end was cut by 6 bases, the J end by 0 bases, with 18 bases between. This chain's CDR3 is CASSPCPGSGSYNEQFF. The CDR3 region has the DNA TGCGCCAGCAGCCCTTGCCCCGGGTCTGGCTCCTACAATGAGCAGTTCTTC.

Note on this clone: This same CDR3 is encoded by further DNA sequences in the sample. The chain joins TRBV5-1 to TRBJ1-3; no clear D gene. V shed 0 bases and J shed 3 bases, with 4 bases lying between them. Looked up from germline, CDR1 is SGHRS and CDR2 is YFSETQ. The CDR3 runs to 13 residues. CDR3: CASSLDGGNTIYF. Written as DNA, the CDR3 is TGCGCCAGCAGCTTGGACGGTGGAAACACCATATATTTT. The full variable domain, in which reference TRBV5-1 and TRBJ1-3 provide the parts outside the CDR3, is KAGVTQTPRYLIKTRGQQVTLSCSPISGHRSVSWYQQTPGQGLQFLFEYFSETQRNKGNFPGRFSGRQFSNSRSEMNVSTLELGDSALYLCASSLDGGNTIYFGEGSWLTVV.

V is TRBV19 and J is TRBJ2-6; 8 positions agree with TRBD1. V shed 4 bases and J 0 bases; nucleotides not matched to a gene: 8. This CDR3 region has 18 residues. Germline-derived CDR1 and CDR2 are LNHDA and SQIVND (reference sequence). The DNA for the CDR3 is TGTGCCAGTAGTAACCAGGGGGCCCCCGACTCTGGGGCCAACGTCCTGACTTTC. Amino acid sequence: CASSNQGAPDSGANVLTF.

The chain couples TRBV30 to TRBJ2-7; TRBD2 might be the D (6 bases). Germline-derived CDR1 and CDR2 are GTSNPN and SVGIG (reference sequence). The CDR3 length is 15 residues. V was cut by 0 bases and J by 5 bases, with 17 bases left in between. The CDR3 reads CAWSVRGGSPHEQYF. DNA for the CDR3: TGTGCCTGGAGTGTACGCGGAGGGTCCCCCCACGAGCAGTACTTC.

Points on this clone: This sample also contains other DNA sequences that code for the same CDR3. This chain uses TRBV11-3 with TRBJ2-7; 10 bases match TRBD1. Germline-derived CDR1 and CDR2 are SGHNT and YENEEA. This CDR3 comprises 14 residues. Trimming cost V 5 bases and J 1 base; bases outside gene matches: 2. Here the CDR3 DNA reads TGTGCCAGCAGCCGGGGACAGGGGTCCTACGAGCAGTACTTC. Translation gives CASSRGQGSYEQYF.

As for this clone: The sample contains more than one DNA sequence encoding this CDR3. The chain recombines TRBV5-1 with TRBJ2-7; possibly TRBD1 for D (6 bases). Germline V gene sequence: CDR1 SGHRS, CDR2 YFSETQ. Trimming removed 3 bases from V and 0 bases from J, with 13 bases in between. The CDR3 is 15 residues long. The CDR3 spells CASSWGTLSSYEQYF. The CDR3 nucleotides read TGCGCCAGCAGCTGGGGGACACTTAGCTCCTACGAGCAGTACTTC.